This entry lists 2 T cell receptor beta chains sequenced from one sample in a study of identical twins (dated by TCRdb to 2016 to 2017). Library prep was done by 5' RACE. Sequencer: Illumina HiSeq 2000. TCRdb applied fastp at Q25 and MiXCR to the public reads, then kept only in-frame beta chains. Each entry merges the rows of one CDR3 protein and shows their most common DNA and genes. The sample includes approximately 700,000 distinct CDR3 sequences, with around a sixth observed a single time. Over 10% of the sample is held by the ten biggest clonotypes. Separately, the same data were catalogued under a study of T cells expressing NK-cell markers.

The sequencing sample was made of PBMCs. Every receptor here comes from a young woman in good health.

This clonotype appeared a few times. The CDR3 here is CAISETGYANQPQHF. The CDR3 DNA reads as TGTGCCATCAGTGAGACAGGGTATGCCAATCAGCCCCAGCATTTT. The J gene is TRBJ1-5, the V gene TRBV10-3, with a possible D match to TRBD1 (6 bases). The germline V and J ends were trimmed by 2 bases and 3 bases, with 11 bases remaining between them. The CDR3 runs 15 residues. Germline lookup yields CDR1 ENHRY and CDR2 SYGVKD.

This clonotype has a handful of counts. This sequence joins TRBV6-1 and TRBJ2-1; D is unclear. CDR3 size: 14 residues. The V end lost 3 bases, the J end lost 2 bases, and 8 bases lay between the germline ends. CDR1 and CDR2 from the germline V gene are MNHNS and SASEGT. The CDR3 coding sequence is TGTGCCAGCAGTGAGGTGGTCGCCTACAATGAGCAGTTCTTC. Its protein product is CASSEVVAYNEQFF.